This T cell receptor beta chain stems from a study of CDR3 diversity in severe acne. This clonotype turned up a few times. V was cut by 1 base and J by 0 bases, with 7 bases left in between. The V gene's germline CDR1 is SGHVS and CDR2 FQNEAQ. The CDR3 sequence is 16 residues long. Using its own MiXCR run on the PCR reads, TCRdb lists one record per CDR3 protein. The sample contains approximately 90,000 distinct CDR3 sequences, around 54% of which appear only once. Sequenced input: blood. The genes are TRBV7-8 and TRBJ2-6, with D hard to call. The origin of this receptor is a male donor with severe acne vulgaris. Written as DNA, the CDR3 is TGTGCCAGCAGCTTAGGTGTGGTCTCTGGGGCCAACGTCCTGACTTTC. Its protein product is CASSLGVVSGANVLTF.